This T cell receptor beta chain was obtained from a study of T cells after yellow fever vaccination. The CDR3 totals 15 residues. The V gene's germline CDR1 is SEHNR and CDR2 FQNEAQ (reference sequence). Trimming cost V 3 bases and J 8 bases; bases outside gene matches: 4. TCRdb used MiXCR to reprocess the 5' RACE reads, holding one entry per CDR3 protein. Of approximately 350,000 distinct CDR3 sequences in the sample, 11% were seen once. J is TRBJ1-4 and V is TRBV7-9, with TRBD1 matching 12 bases. The receptor was isolated from a man aged 18 to 30 who received the YFV17D yellow fever vaccine. Sequencing used PBMCs, obtained on the day of the first yellow fever vaccination. For the CDR3, the DNA is TGTGCCAGCAGCTTGGACGGGACAGGGGGCGAAAAACTGTTTTTT. Translating gives CASSLDGTGGEKLFF.